In this sample, the clone carrying this TCR beta chain turned up a few times. Its antigen remains unidentified. The CDR3 contains 14 residues. V gave up 4 bases and J gave up 1 base; unmatched junction bases: 4. Germline assignment: CDR1 MDHEN and CDR2 SYDVKM. The use of a sample-barcoded 5' primer and a J-beta primer mix characterized a second PCR of roughly 6 to 11 cycles. Every cDNA was tagged by a template-switch adaptor with 12 random nucleotides. Each CDR3 protein is one row after TCRdb ran MiXCR on the 5' RACE reads. The table has 1.4 million to 1.5 million distinct CDR3 sequences, roughly 40% seen once. The data were obtained in a study of blood T cells in healthy people across ages. Whole-study results and caveats: Percentage of naive T cells showed a strong correlation with TCR beta diversity.

The receptor's source is a woman in her late teens or twenties in good health. V gene TRBV28 combines with J gene TRBJ2-7; 7 nucleotides align to TRBD2. The sample taken for sequencing was blood. This chain's CDR3 is CASSCCGGSYEQYF. In DNA form, the CDR3 reads TGTGCCAGCAGTTGTTGCGGGGGTTCCTACGAGCAGTACTTC.